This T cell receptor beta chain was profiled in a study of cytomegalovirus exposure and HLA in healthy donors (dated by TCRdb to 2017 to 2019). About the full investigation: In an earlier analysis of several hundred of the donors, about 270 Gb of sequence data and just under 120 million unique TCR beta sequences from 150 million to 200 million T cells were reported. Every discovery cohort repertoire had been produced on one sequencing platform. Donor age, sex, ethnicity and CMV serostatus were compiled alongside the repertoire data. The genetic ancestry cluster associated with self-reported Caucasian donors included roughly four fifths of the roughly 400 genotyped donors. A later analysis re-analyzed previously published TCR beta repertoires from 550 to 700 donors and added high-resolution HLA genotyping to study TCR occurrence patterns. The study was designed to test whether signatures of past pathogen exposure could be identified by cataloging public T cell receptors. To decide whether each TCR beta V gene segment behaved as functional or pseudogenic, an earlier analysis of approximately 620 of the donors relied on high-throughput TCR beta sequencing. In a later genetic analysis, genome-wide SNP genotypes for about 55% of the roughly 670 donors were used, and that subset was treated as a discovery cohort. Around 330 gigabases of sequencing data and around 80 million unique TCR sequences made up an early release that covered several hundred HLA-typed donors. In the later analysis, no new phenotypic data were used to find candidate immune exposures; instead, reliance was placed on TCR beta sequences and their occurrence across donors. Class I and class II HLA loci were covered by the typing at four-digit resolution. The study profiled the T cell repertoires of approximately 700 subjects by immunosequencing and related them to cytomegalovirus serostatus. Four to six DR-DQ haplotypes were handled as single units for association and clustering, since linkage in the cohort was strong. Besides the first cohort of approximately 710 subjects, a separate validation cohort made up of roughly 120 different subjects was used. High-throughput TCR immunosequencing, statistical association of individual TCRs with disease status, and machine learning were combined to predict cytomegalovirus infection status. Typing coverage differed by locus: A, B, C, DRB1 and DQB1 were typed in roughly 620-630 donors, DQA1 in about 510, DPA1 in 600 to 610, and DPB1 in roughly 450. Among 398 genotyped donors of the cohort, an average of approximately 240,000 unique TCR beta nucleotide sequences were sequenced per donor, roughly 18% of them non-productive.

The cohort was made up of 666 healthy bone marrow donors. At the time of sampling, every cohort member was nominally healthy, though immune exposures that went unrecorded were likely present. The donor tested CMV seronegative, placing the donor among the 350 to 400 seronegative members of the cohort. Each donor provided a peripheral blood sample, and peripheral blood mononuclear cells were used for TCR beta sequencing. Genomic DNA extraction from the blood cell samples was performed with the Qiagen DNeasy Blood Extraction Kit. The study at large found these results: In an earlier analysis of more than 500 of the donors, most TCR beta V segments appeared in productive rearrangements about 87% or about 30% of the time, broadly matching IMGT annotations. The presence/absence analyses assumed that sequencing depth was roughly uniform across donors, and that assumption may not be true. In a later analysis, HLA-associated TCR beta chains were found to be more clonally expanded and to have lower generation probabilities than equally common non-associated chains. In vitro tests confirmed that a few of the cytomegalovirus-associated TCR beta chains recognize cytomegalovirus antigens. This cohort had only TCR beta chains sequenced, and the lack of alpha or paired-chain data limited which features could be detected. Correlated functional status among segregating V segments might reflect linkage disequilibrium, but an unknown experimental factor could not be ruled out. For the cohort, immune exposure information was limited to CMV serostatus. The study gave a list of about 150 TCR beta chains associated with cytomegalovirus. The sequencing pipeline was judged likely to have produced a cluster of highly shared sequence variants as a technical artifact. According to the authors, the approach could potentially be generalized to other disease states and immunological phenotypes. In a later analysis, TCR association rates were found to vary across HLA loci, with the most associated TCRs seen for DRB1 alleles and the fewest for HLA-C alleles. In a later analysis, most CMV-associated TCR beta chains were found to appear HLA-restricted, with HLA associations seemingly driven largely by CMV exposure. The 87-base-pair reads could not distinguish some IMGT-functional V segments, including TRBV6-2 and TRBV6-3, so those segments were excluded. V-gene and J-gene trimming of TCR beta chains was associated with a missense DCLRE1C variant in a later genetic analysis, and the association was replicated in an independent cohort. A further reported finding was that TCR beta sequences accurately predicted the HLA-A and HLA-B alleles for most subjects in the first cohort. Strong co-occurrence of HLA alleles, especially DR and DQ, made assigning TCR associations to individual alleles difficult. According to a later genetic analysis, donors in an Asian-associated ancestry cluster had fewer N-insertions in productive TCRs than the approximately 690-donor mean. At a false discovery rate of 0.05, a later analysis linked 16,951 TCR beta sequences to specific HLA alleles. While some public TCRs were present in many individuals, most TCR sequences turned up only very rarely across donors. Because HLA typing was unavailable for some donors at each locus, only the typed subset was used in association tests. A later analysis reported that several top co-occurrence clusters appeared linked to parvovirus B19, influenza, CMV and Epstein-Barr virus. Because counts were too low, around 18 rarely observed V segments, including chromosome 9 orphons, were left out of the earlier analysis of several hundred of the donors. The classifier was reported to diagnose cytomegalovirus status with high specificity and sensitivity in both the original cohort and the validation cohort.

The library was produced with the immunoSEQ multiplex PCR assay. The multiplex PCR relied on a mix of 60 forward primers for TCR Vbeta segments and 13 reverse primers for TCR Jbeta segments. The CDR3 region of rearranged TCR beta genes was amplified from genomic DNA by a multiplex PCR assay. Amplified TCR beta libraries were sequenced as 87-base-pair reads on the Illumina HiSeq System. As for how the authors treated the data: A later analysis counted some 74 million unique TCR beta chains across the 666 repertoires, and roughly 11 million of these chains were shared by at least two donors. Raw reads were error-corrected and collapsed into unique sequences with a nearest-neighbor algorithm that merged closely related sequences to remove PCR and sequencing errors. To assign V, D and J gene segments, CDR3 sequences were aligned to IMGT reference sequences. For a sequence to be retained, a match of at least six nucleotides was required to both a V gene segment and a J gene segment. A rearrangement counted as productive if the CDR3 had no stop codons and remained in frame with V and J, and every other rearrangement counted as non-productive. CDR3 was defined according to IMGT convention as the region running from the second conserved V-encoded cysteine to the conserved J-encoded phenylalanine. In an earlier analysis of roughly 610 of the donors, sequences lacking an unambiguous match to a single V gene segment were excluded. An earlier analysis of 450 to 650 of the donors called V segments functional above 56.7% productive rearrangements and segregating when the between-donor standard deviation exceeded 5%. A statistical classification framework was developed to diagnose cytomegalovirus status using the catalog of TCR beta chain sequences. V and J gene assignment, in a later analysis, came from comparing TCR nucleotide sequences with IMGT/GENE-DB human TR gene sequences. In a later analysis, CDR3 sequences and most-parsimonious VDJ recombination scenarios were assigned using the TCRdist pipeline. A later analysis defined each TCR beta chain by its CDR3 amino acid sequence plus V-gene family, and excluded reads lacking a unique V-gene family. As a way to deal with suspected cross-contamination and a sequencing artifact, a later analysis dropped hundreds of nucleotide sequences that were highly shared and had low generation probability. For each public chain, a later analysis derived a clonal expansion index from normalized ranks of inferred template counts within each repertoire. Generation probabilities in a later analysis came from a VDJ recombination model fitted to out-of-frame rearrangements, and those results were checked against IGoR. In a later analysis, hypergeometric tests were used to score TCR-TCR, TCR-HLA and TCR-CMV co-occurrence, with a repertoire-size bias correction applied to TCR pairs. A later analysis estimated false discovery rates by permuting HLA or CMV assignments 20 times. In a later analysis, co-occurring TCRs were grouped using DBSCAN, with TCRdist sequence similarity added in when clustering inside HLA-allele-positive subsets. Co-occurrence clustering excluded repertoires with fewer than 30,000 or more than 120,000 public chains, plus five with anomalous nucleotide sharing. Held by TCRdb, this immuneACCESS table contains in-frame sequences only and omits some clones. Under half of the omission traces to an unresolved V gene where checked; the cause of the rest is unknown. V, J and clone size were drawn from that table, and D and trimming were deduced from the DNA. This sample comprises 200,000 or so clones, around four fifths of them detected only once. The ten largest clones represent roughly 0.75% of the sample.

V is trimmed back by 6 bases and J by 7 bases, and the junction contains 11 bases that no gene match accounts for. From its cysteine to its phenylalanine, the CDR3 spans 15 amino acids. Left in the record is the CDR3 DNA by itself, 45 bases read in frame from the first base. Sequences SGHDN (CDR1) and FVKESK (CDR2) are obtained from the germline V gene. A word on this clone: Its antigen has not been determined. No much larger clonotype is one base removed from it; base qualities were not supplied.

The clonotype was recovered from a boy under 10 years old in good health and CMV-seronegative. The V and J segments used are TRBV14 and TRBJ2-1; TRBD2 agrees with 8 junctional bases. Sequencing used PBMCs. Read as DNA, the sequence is TGTGCCAGCAGAGCTACTAGCGGAGCCTTTAATGAGCAGTTCTTC. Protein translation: CASRATSGAFNEQFF.